One sample yielded the 14 T cell receptor beta chains listed below, sequenced in a study of blood T cell repertoires in COVID-19. The assay was immunoSEQ multiplex PCR, and TCRdb's table has in-frame clones only and misses some. The sample yields about 50,000 clones, about 76% seen once. Sequencing input: peripheral blood. These TCRs come from a man in his fifties or sixties with active or convalescent COVID-19.

This sequence joins TRBV4-2 and TRBJ1-2, with 8 bases identical to TRBD1. The CDR3 length is 15 residues. The V and J ends lost 5 bases and 4 bases, in that order; junction bases with no gene match: 9. Germline values: CDR1 LGHNA, CDR2 YNFKEQ. Here the CDR3 DNA reads TGTGCCAGCAGCGAGACGACGGACAGGGCCTATGGCTACACCTTC. Translated: CASSETTDRAYGYTF.

The chain has TRBV19 and TRBJ2-1, with D tentatively TRBD2 (5 bases). Germline CDR1 LNHDA, CDR2 SQIVND (reference sequence). The CDR3 loop spans 16 amino acids. V was cut by 3 bases and J by 4 bases, with 16 bases left in between. CDR3 coding DNA: TGTGCCAGTAGTATCCTTCCGGCCCCGGGGTACAATGAGCAGTTCTTC. It codes for CASSILPAPGYNEQFF.

The chain is built from TRBV9 and TRBJ2-7; D perhaps matches TRBD2 (6 bases). Deletions cut 0 bases from V and 3 bases from J, with 13 bases between. There are 15 residues in the CDR3. CDR1 is SGDLS, CDR2 YYNGEE, per germline. CDR3 coding DNA: TGTGCCAGCAGCGTAGGCTCCCGGGGGAACTACGAGCAGTACTTC. Its translation is CASSVGSRGNYEQYF.

The V gene is TRBV5-1, the J gene TRBJ1-4; TRBD1 matches at 8 bases. The CDR3 consists of 15 residues. CDR1 is SGHRS and CDR2 is YFSETQ in the germline V gene. Unmatched junction bases numbered 15, after V lost 10 bases and J lost 7 bases. CDR3 protein: CASTDRAGIGEKLFF. The CDR3, as DNA: TGCGCCTCAACGGACAGGGCAGGTATCGGTGAAAAACTGTTTTTT. Together with reference TRBV5-1 and TRBJ1-4, the CDR3 gives the full variable domain: KAGVTQTPRYLIKTRGQQVTLSCSPISGHRSVSWYQQTPGQGLQFLFEYFSETQRNKGNFPGRFSGRQFSNSRSEMNVSTLELGDSALYLCASTDRAGIGEKLFFGSGTQLSVL.

The chain uses TRBV7-9 and TRBJ2-1; D is possibly TRBD1 (5 bases). The CDR3 extends over 11 amino acids. The germline V and J ends were trimmed by 11 bases and 4 bases, with 9 bases remaining between them. Germline CDR1 is SEHNR and CDR2 is FQNEAQ (reference sequence). DNA of the CDR3: TGTGCCTTACAGGTGTACAATGAGCAGTTCTTC. Encoded protein: CALQVYNEQFF.

The sample holds many counts of this clone. V and J are TRBV5-6 and TRBJ2-5; D perhaps matches TRBD1 (6 bases). This CDR3 is 16 amino acids long. V dropped 0 bases and J dropped 0 bases, with 12 bases sitting between them. CDR1 and CDR2 from the germline V gene are SGHDT and YYEEEE. The CDR3 is CASSLGTGTHQETQYF. The CDR3, as DNA: TGTGCCAGCAGCTTGGGGACCGGGACACACCAAGAGACCCAGTACTTC. The full variable domain, with the rest looked up from reference TRBV5-6 and TRBJ2-5, is DAGVTQSPTHLIKTRGQQVTLRCSPKSGHDTVSWYQQALGQGPQFIFQYYEEEERQRGNFPDRFSGHQFPNYSSELNVNALLLGDSALYLCASSLGTGTHQETQYFGPGTRLLVL.

The rearrangement uses TRBV6-5 and TRBJ2-7; maybe TRBD1 (6 bases). V gave up 0 bases and J gave up 6 bases, with 9 bases separating them. Germline V CDR1 and CDR2: MNHEY, SVGAGI. The CDR3 is made up of 13 amino acids. The CDR3, as DNA: TGTGCCAGCAGTTACTCGACCAGGGGCGAGCAGTACTTC. Translation gives CASSYSTRGEQYF.

This clone was counted once. DNA for the CDR3: TGTGCCAGCAGCTATAGACAGGGGACTGAAGCTTTCTTT. Residues: CASSYRQGTEAFF. The V and J genes are TRBV7-2 and TRBJ1-1, with 8 bases fitting TRBD1. Trimming at V came to 4 bases and at J to 5 bases, leaving 3 bases not matched to a gene. The CDR3 contains 13 residues. CDR1 and CDR2 from the germline V gene are SGHTA and FQGNSA.

The genes are TRBV5-6 and TRBJ2-4, with a possible D match to TRBD1 (5 bases). The CDR3 totals 16 residues. V lost 3 bases, J lost 1 base, and 14 bases lay in between. CDR1 is SGHDT and CDR2 is YYEEEE in the germline V gene. Here the CDR3 reads CASSSDTTWAKNIQYF. The CDR3 bases are TGTGCCAGCAGCTCGGACACCACTTGGGCCAAAAACATTCAGTACTTC.

This chain joins TRBV19 and TRBJ2-7; 10 bases match TRBD2. CDR1 LNHDA and CDR2 SQIVND come from the germline V gene (reference sequence). Losses at the gene ends were 4 bases for V and 1 base for J; bases not matched to a gene: 4. The CDR3 is 15 residues long. The CDR3 region is CASSKVAGGSYEQYF. DNA of the CDR3: TGTGCCAGTAGTAAGGTAGCGGGGGGTTCCTACGAGCAGTACTTC.

The chain uses TRBV7-9 and TRBJ1-1; D gene unclear. The V gene lost 6 bases and the J gene lost 1 base, with 9 bases spanning the gap. From germline, CDR1 is SEHNR and CDR2 FQNEAQ (reference sequence). The CDR3 covers 13 residues. CDR3 loop: CASSKVGNTEAFF. CDR3 coding DNA: TGTGCCAGCAGTAAAGTCGGGAACACTGAAGCTTTCTTT.

The genes are TRBV7-8 and TRBJ2-7, with a possible D match to TRBD1 (5 bases). With 5 bases removed from V and 1 base from J, the gap between germline ends came to 12 bases. Germline assignment: CDR1 SGHVS and CDR2 FQNEAQ. The CDR3 length is 14 residues. CDR3 nucleotide sequence: TGTGCCAGCAGCCGCACAAGACAGTCCTACGAGCAGTACTTC. This encodes CASSRTRQSYEQYF. Full variable domain (outside the CDR3, taken from reference TRBV7-8 and TRBJ2-7): GAGVSQSPRYKVAKRGQDVALRCDPISGHVSLFWYQQALGQGPEFLTYFQNEAQLDKSGLPSDRFFAERPEGSVSTLKIQRTQQEDSAVYLCASSRTRQSYEQYFGPGTRLTVT.

The V and J genes are TRBV19 and TRBJ1-2, with D possibly matching TRBD1 (6 bases). The CDR3 runs 13 residues. Germline values: CDR1 LNHDA, CDR2 SQIVND (reference sequence). The germline V and J ends were trimmed by 10 bases and 9 bases, with 21 bases remaining between them. The CDR3: CATTTGNDDSYTF. The CDR3 coding sequence is TGTGCCACAACAACAGGGAACGACGATAGCTACACCTTC.

The chain joins TRBV30 to TRBJ2-7; D might be TRBD1 (5 bases). From germline, CDR1 is GTSNPN and CDR2 SVGIG (reference sequence). With 0 bases removed from V and 4 bases from J, the gap between germline ends came to 7 bases. This CDR3 region has 12 residues. The chain's CDR3 is CAWSVAGYEQYF. The CDR3 DNA reads TGTGCCTGGAGTGTTGCAGGGTACGAGCAGTACTTC.